This TCR beta chain was sequenced in a study of identical twins. Unique molecular identifiers were in the cDNA, with template-switch universal primer binding. Via MiXCR, TCRdb re-called the 5' RACE reads, giving one row per CDR3 protein. The table shows about 240,000 distinct CDR3 sequences, with 6% to 8% occurring only once. About this clonotype: Its target is not known.

This CDR3 region has 16 residues. Germline lookup yields CDR1 SGHVS and CDR2 FQNEAQ. Unmatched junction bases numbered 12, after V lost 4 bases and J lost 3 bases. Study outcomes and limitations: In zero-insertion analyses, partial confounding could arise from invariant MAIT and iNKT cells. Low generation-probability sequences were in excess among twin-shared out-of-frame alpha sequences.

Another study also made use of these data, one on yellow fever vaccine responses in identical twins.

The sequenced sample was CD8+ T cells sorted from blood. The receptor's source is a woman between 18 and 29 years old in good health. The V gene is TRBV7-8, the J gene TRBJ2-7; 7 nucleotides match TRBD1. CDR3 DNA sequence: TGTGCCAGCAGCTCGAACGACAGGGTCCCAAGCTACGAGCAGTACTTC. Encoded protein: CASSSNDRVPSYEQYF.